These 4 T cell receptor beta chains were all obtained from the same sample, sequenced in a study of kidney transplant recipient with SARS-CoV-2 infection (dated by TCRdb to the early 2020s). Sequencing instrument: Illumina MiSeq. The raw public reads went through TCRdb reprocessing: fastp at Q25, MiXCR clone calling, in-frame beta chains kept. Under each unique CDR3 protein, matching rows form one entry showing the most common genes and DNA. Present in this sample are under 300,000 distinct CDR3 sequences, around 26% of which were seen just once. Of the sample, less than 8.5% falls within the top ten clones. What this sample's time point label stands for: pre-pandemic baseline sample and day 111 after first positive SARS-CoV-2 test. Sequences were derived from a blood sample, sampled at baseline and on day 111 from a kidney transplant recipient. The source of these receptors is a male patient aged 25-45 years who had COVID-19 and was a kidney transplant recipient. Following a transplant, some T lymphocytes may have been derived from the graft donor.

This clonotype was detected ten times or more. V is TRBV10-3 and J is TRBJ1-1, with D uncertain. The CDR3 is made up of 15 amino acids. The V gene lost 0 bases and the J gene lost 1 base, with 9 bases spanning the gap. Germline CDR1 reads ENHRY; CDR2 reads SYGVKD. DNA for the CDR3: TGTGCCATCAGTGAGTCCCTGACGGGGAACACTGAAGCTTTCTTT. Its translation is CAISESLTGNTEAFF.

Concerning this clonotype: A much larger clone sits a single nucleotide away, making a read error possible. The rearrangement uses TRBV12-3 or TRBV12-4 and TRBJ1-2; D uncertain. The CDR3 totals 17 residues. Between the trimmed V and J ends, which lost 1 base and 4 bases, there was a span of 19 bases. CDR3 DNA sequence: TGTGCCAGCAGTTTAGAGTGCACAGCAGGAAGGACCTATGGCTACACCTTC. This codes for CASSLECTAGRTYGYTF.

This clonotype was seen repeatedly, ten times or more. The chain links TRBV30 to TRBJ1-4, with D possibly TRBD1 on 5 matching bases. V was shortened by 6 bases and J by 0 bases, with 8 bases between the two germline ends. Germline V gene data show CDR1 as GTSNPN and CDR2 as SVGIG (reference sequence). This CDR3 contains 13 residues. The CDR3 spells CACGQATNEKLFF. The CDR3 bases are TGTGCCTGCGGACAAGCAACTAATGAAAAACTGTTTTTT.

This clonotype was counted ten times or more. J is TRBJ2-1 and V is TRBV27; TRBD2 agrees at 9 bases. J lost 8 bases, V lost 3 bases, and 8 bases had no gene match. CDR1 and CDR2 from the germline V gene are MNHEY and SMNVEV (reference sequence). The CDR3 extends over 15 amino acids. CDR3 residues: CASSLGASGIYEQFF. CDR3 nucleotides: TGTGCCAGCAGTTTGGGGGCTAGCGGGATCTATGAGCAGTTCTTC.